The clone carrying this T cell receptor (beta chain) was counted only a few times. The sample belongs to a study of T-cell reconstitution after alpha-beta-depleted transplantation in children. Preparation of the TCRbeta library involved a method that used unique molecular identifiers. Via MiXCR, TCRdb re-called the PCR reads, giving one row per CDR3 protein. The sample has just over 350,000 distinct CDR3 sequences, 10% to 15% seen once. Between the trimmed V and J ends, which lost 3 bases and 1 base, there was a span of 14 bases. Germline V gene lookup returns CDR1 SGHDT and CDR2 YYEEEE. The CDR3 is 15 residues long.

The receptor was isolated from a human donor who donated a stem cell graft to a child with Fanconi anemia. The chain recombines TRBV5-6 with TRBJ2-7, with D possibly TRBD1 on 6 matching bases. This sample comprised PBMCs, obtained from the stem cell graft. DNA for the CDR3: TGTGCCAGCAGCTATGGGGACACACGGTCCTACGAGCAGTACGTC. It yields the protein CASSYGDTRSYEQYV.